The clone carrying this TCR beta chain occurred a few times. Its antigen is as yet unknown. These data come from a study of blood T cells in healthy people across ages. Study-level points and caveats: TCR beta diversity was tightly associated with the proportion of naive T cells. Getting older went along with TCR beta diversity per million T cells dropping roughly linearly. Unsorted PBMC input precluded a conclusive naive versus antigen-experienced comparison.

With a J-beta primer mix and a sample-barcoded 5' primer, a second PCR ran about 6 to 11 cycles. TCRdb used MiXCR to reprocess the 5' RACE reads, holding one entry per CDR3 protein. This table has approximately 800,000 distinct CDR3 sequences, roughly 50% appearing once. Trimming pared 6 bases from V and 3 bases from J, leaving 12 bases between. CDR1 is DFQATT and CDR2 is SNEGSKA in the germline V gene (reference sequence). The CDR3 totals 12 residues. Sequenced sample: blood. The chain uses TRBV20-1 and TRBJ2-7; D is possibly TRBD1 or TRBD2 (5 bases each). This TCR was sampled from a man aged 35-49 years in good health. The chain's CDR3 is CSATRDGYEQYF. DNA for the CDR3: TGCAGTGCAACCCGGGACGGCTACGAGCAGTACTTC.